This entry concerns a single T cell receptor (beta chain). Its antigen is as yet unknown. V was cut by 6 bases and J by 9 bases, with 20 bases left in between. This CDR3 has 14 amino acids. Germline V gene lookup returns CDR1 SEHNR and CDR2 FQNEAQ (reference sequence). Healthy donors of bone marrow made up the group. Each donor was nominally healthy when sampled (though unrecorded immune exposures were likely). PCR primers comprised 60 Vbeta and 13 Jbeta primers. The repertoire was sequenced with immunoSEQ multiplex PCR; TCRdb's copy has only in-frame clones and lacks some. The sample includes about 160,000 clones, around three quarters of them seen just once. The data were obtained in a study of cytomegalovirus exposure and HLA in healthy donors. Study-wide context: Genotyping of roughly 400 donors showed that 80% to 85% belonged to the Caucasian-associated ancestry cluster.

Study outcomes and limitations: In an earlier analysis, productive rearrangement rates for most beta V segments clustered near 87% or 30%.

Source material: PBMCs. The rearrangement uses TRBV7-9 and TRBJ1-1, with no clear D. This TCR was recovered from a man between 40 and 49 years old in good health and CMV-seropositive. CDR3 DNA sequence: TGTGCCAGCAGTGACGCGACGGAGGTGGTGAAAGCTTTCTTT. It yields the protein CASSDATEVVKAFF.